Below are 17 T cell receptor beta chains sequenced from a single sample in a study of identical twins. Via MiXCR, TCRdb re-called the 5' RACE reads, giving one row per CDR3 protein. The table shows 750,000 to 950,000 distinct CDR3 sequences, with 9% to 15% occurring only once. The data also belong to a second study, concerning yellow fever vaccine responses in identical twins.

Sequencing input: PBMCs. The receptors were sampled from a woman aged 18 to 35 in good health.

This clonotype has a handful of counts. V gene TRBV19 combines with J gene TRBJ2-7; maybe TRBD2 (5 bases). This CDR3 comprises 14 residues. Trimming removed 5 bases from V and 1 base from J, with 12 bases in between. The V gene's germline CDR1 is LNHDA and CDR2 SQIVND (reference sequence). The CDR3 coding sequence is TGTGCCAGTAGTGGGCGGACTGGTTCCTACGAGCAGTACTTC. This translates into CASSGRTGSYEQYF. The variable domain in full, with the rest retrieved from reference TRBV19 and TRBJ2-7, is DGGITQSPKYLFRKEGQNVTLSCEQNLNHDAMYWYRQDPGQGLRLIYYSQIVNDFQKGDIAEGYSVSREKKESFPLTVTSAQKNPTAFYLCASSGRTGSYEQYFGPGTRLTVT.

The genes are TRBV12-3 or TRBV12-4 and TRBJ2-1; 13 bases align to TRBD2. The CDR3 contains 22 residues. V trimming: 3 bases; J trimming: 0 bases; junction bases outside the gene matches: 17. CDR3 in DNA: TGTGCCAGCAGTTTTTTGGGAACACTAGCGGGAGGGCCCCTGAGCTCCTACAATGAGCAGTTCTTC. Protein sequence: CASSFLGTLAGGPLSSYNEQFF.

The chain joins TRBV20-1 to TRBJ2-5; D is perhaps TRBD1 (6 bases). The CDR3 sequence is 17 residues long. The germline V and J ends were trimmed by 2 bases and 5 bases, with 24 bases remaining between them. CDR1 is DFQATT and CDR2 is SNEGSKA in the germline V gene (reference sequence). CDR3 coding DNA: TGCAGTGCTAGACGTAGGAGTATGTTGGGGGCGCGGGAGACCCAGTACTTC. This encodes CSARRRSMLGARETQYF.

This clonotype showed up just a few times. The chain links TRBV24-1 to TRBJ2-3; 7 bases are shared with TRBD1. Germline V gives CDR1 KGHDR, CDR2 SFDVKD. V lost 4 bases and J lost 4; bases outside the gene matches: 4. This CDR3 is built from 14 residues. CDR3 sequence reads: CATSDQQGSDTQYF. The CDR3 DNA reads TGTGCCACCAGTGACCAACAGGGGTCAGATACGCAGTATTTT.

CDR3 DNA sequence: TGTGCCAGCAGTGAAGCGCTTGGGACTAGCGGGGGGTACAATGAGCAGTTCTTC. Translating it yields CASSEALGTSGGYNEQFF. The chain uses TRBV2 and TRBJ2-1, with TRBD2 identical over 15 bases. This CDR3 has 18 residues. Germline loops: CDR1 SNHLY, CDR2 FYNNEI. Unmatched junction bases numbered 4, after V lost 0 bases and J lost 4 bases.

This clonotype occurred many times. V usage is TRBV5-6 and J usage is TRBJ2-5; D unclear. Trimming cost V 4 bases and J 4 bases, with 26 bases left between them. The germline V gene has CDR1 SGHDT and CDR2 YYEEEE. The CDR3 has 18 residues. In DNA, the CDR3 is TGTGCCAGCAGCCCGCTAATGTTATTAGGGCTAAAGAGAGAGACCCAGTACTTC. Protein sequence: CASSPLMLLGLKRETQYF.

This clonotype has more than one count but fewer than ten. The rearrangement uses TRBV28 and TRBJ1-6; tentatively, D is TRBD1 (5 bases). The CDR3 is 16 residues long. V was clipped by 6 bases and J by 9 bases, with 21 bases between them. The germline CDR1 and CDR2 sequences are MDHEN and SYDVKM. In DNA form, the CDR3 reads TGTGCCAGCAGACCACCCGGCCGGGGGTTGGGTTCACCCCTCCACTTT. The encoded protein is CASRPPGRGLGSPLHF.

This clonotype was seen a few times. The chain joins TRBV4-1 to TRBJ2-1; tentative D call: TRBD2 (6 bases). The CDR3 extends over 17 amino acids. V lost 0 bases and J 0 bases, leaving 12 bases between the germline ends. CDR1 is MGHRA, CDR2 YSYEKL, per germline. CDR3 nucleotides: TGCGCCAGCAGCCAAGAGGAGGGCCCGAGCTCCTACAATGAGCAGTTCTTC. It translates to CASSQEEGPSSYNEQFF.

This rearrangement joins TRBV27 to TRBJ2-3, with D tentatively TRBD1 (5 bases). This CDR3 has 14 amino acids. CDR1 and CDR2 from the germline V gene are MNHEY and SMNVEV (reference sequence). V shed 5 bases and J shed 2 bases, with 11 bases lying between them. This CDR3 reads CASSPLTATDTQYF. CDR3 DNA sequence: TGTGCCAGCAGTCCATTGACAGCCACAGATACGCAGTATTTT.

The chain joins TRBV29-1 to TRBJ2-1; D might be TRBD1 (6 bases). With 3 bases removed from V and 0 bases from J, the gap between germline ends came to 15 bases. The germline CDR1 and CDR2 sequences are SQVTM and ANQGSEA. The CDR3 runs 16 residues. This CDR3 is CSVDSGTPASYNEQFF. The CDR3 region has the DNA TGCAGCGTTGACTCCGGGACACCCGCCTCCTACAATGAGCAGTTCTTC.

V gene TRBV28 combines with J gene TRBJ2-3, with D perhaps assigned TRBD1 or TRBD2 (5 bases each). This CDR3 comprises 17 residues. Germline CDR1 reads MDHEN; CDR2 reads SYDVKM. The V gene lost 6 bases and the J gene lost 6 bases, with 25 bases spanning the gap. In nucleotides, the CDR3 is TGTGCCAGCAGCTCCGCCGGACTCGATTCGGGGCGGGATACGCAGTATTTT. This encodes CASSSAGLDSGRDTQYF.

This clonotype was detected ten times or more. The V and J genes are TRBV15 and TRBJ1-5, with a possible D match to TRBD1 (5 bases). V was trimmed by 1 base and J by 3 bases, leaving 13 bases between them. The CDR3 length is 16 residues. Looked up from germline, CDR1 is LNHNV and CDR2 is YYDKDF (reference sequence). The CDR3 loop reads CATSRAQGGFNQPQHF. The CDR3 coding sequence is TGTGCCACCAGCAGAGCCCAGGGCGGATTCAATCAGCCCCAGCATTTT.

The chain couples TRBV7-9 to TRBJ1-6; D possibly corresponds to TRBD1 (5 bases). V shed 1 base and J shed 3 bases, with 7 bases lying between them. In germline, CDR1 is SEHNR, CDR2 FQNEAQ (reference sequence). There are 15 residues in the CDR3. The CDR3 protein is CASSLVGHYNSPLHF. DNA for the CDR3: TGTGCCAGCAGCTTAGTGGGGCACTATAATTCACCCCTCCACTTT. The full variable domain, in which reference TRBV7-9 and TRBJ1-6 provide the parts outside the CDR3, is DTGVSQNPRHKITKRGQNVTFRCDPISEHNRLYWYRQTLGQGPEFLTYFQNEAQLEKSRLLSDRFSAERPKGSFSTLEIQRTEQGDSAMYLCASSLVGHYNSPLHFGNGTRLTVT.

This clonotype showed up just a few times. The chain combines TRBV5-1 with TRBJ2-4; TRBD1 is a possible D gene (6 bases). CDR3 length equals 17 residues. V shed 0 bases and J shed 1 base, with 14 bases lying between them. The germline CDR1 and CDR2 sequences are SGHRS and YFSETQ. In DNA form, the CDR3 reads TGCGCCAGCAGCTTGGACAGGGCAGGGAATGCCAAAAACATTCAGTACTTC. It is translated as CASSLDRAGNAKNIQYF.

This clonotype turned up a few times. This chain connects TRBV7-9 to TRBJ2-1, with D unresolved. V shed 3 bases and J shed 7 bases, with 10 bases lying between them. Germline assignment: CDR1 SEHNR and CDR2 FQNEAQ (reference sequence). The CDR3 is made up of 13 amino acids. CDR3 in amino acids: CASSFAAGNEQFF. The DNA for the CDR3 is TGTGCCAGCAGCTTTGCGGCTGGGAATGAGCAGTTCTTC.

This clonotype was detected only a few times. The V call is TRBV20-1, the J call TRBJ2-1; the match to TRBD2 covers 16 bases. Unmatched junction bases numbered 9, after V lost 4 bases and J lost 15 bases. Germline V lookup: CDR1 DFQATT, CDR2 SNEGSKA (reference sequence). CDR3 length equals 14 residues. CDR3 sequence: CSATEGLAGGHRFF. CDR3 DNA sequence: TGCAGTGCTACAGAGGGACTAGCGGGAGGGCATCGGTTCTTC.

The V and J genes are TRBV27 and TRBJ2-1; perhaps TRBD2 as D (6 bases). V gave up 1 base and J gave up 5 bases, with 24 bases separating them. The CDR3 is 19 residues long. Germline CDR1 reads MNHEY; CDR2 reads SMNVEV (reference sequence). CDR3 sequence: CASSLFGVLQRLDDNEQFF. In nucleotides, the CDR3 is TGTGCCAGCAGTTTATTCGGGGTACTGCAGCGACTAGACGACAATGAGCAGTTCTTC.